These 18 T cell receptor beta chains were sequenced from one sample in a study of blood T cell repertoires in COVID-19. Using immunoSEQ multiplex PCR, the repertoire was profiled, and TCRdb retains in-frame clones only, with some absent. Among more than 95,000 clones listed, roughly 87% were seen once. Input material: peripheral blood. The receptors shown here come from a man in his fifties with acute or convalescent COVID-19.

This chain joins TRBV13 and TRBJ2-7, with 14 bases matching TRBD2. V shed 5 bases and J 5 bases; nucleotides not matched to a gene: 8. Germline V gives CDR1 PRHDT, CDR2 FYEKMQ (reference sequence). The CDR3 has 16 residues. CDR3 DNA: TGTGCCAGCAGCCCCTCCGGGACTAGCGGGAGCGACGAGCAGTACTTC. Its translation is CASSPSGTSGSDEQYF.

J is TRBJ2-2 and V is TRBV7-9, with TRBD1 as a possible D gene (5 bases). The CDR3 covers 14 residues. CDR1 is SEHNR and CDR2 is FQNEAQ in the germline V gene (reference sequence). V was shortened by 3 bases and J by 10 bases, with 15 bases between the two germline ends. This chain's CDR3 is CASSFPEDTLELFF. DNA of the CDR3: TGTGCCAGCAGCTTTCCCGAGGACACCCTGGAGCTGTTTTTT.

The rearrangement links TRBV28 to TRBJ2-1; TRBD2 agrees at 11 bases. CDR3 length: 15 amino acids. Per the germline V gene, CDR1 is MDHEN and CDR2 is SYDVKM. The junction had 5 bases not matched to a gene; V was cut back by 1 base and J by 9 bases. CDR3 coding DNA: TGTGCCAGCAGTTTATCAACTAGCGGGAGCTCTGAGCAGTTCTTC. Residues: CASSLSTSGSSEQFF.

The gene calls are TRBV5-1 and TRBJ2-1; tentatively, D is TRBD2 (6 bases). The length of the CDR3 is 15 residues. Germline V gene lookup returns CDR1 SGHRS and CDR2 YFSETQ. V lost 4 bases to trimming and J lost 6 bases, with 17 bases between them. CDR3 amino acids: CASSIGYGSPNEQFF. The CDR3 DNA is TGCGCCAGCAGCATAGGATACGGGAGTCCCAATGAGCAGTTCTTC.

This clone has just one count. This chain links TRBV5-1 with TRBJ2-1, with TRBD2 identical over 11 bases. J lost 6 bases, V lost 1 base, and 9 bases had no gene match. This CDR3 has 17 residues. Germline lookup yields CDR1 SGHRS and CDR2 YFSETQ. CDR3 nucleotide sequence: TGCGCCAGCAGCTTGTACTTAGCGGGAGGGCCCGGCAATGAGCAGTTCTTC. Amino acid sequence: CASSLYLAGGPGNEQFF.

V is TRBV28 and J is TRBJ2-2; 7 positions match TRBD2. Losses at the gene ends were 4 bases for V and 7 bases for J; bases not matched to a gene: 12. In germline, CDR1 is MDHEN, CDR2 SYDVKM. CDR3 size: 16 residues. CDR3 sequence (DNA): TGTGCCAGCAGTTCACAAGGGACTACCTCGGACGGGGAGCTGTTTTTT. Its translation: CASSSQGTTSDGELFF.

CDR3 nucleotide sequence: TGTGCCAGCAGTCCAGATGTACAGGGGAATGAGCAGTTCTTC. As protein: CASSPDVQGNEQFF. The gene calls are TRBV27 and TRBJ2-1; 7 nucleotides align to TRBD1. J lost 7 bases, V lost 5 bases, and 8 bases had no gene match. CDR3 length: 14 residues. The germline CDR1 and CDR2 sequences are MNHEY and SMNVEV (reference sequence).

The chain links TRBV11-2 to TRBJ2-3; D not certain. Germline lookup yields CDR1 SGHAT and CDR2 FQNNGV. V lost 1 base to trimming and J lost 1 base, with 9 bases between them. The CDR3 covers 15 residues. The CDR3 spells CASSLAAAGTDTQYF. The CDR3 DNA sequence: TGTGCCAGCAGCTTAGCGGCGGCGGGCACAGATACGCAGTATTTT.

This chain uses TRBV28 with TRBJ2-7; D gene ambiguous. There are 13 residues in the CDR3. CDR1 is MDHEN and CDR2 is SYDVKM in the germline V gene. V gave up 2 bases and J gave up 3 bases, with 8 bases separating them. CDR3 sequence: CASSLPSYYEQYF. The CDR3 region has the DNA TGTGCCAGCAGTTTACCTAGTTACTACGAGCAGTACTTC.

The chain recombines TRBV15 with TRBJ2-7; D is unclear. Germline CDR1 is LNHNV and CDR2 is YYDKDF (reference sequence). V shed 0 bases and J shed 3 bases, with 3 bases lying between them. The CDR3 length is 12 residues. CDR3 sequence reads: CATSRDNYEQYF. The DNA of the CDR3 is TGTGCCACCAGCAGAGACAACTACGAGCAGTACTTC.

The chain combines TRBV12-5 with TRBJ2-3, with TRBD1 matching over 8 bases. The V and J ends lost 1 base and 3 bases, in that order; junction bases with no gene match: 18. Germline CDR1 LGHNT, CDR2 FRNRAP. The CDR3 loop spans 20 amino acids. The DNA for the CDR3 is TGTGCTAGTGGTTTGGGACGGACAGGGCCACCCTTTTCTCGAACAGATACGCAGTATTTT. Translation gives CASGLGRTGPPFSRTDTQYF.

This clone was recorded once. This chain joins TRBV27 and TRBJ1-1; D gene ambiguous. V was pared by 5 bases and J by 1 base, with 11 bases between. Looked up from germline, CDR1 is MNHEY and CDR2 is SMNVEV (reference sequence). The CDR3 runs to 14 residues. CDR3 protein: CASSPRVGNTEAFF. The CDR3, as DNA: TGTGCCAGCAGTCCACGGGTGGGGAACACTGAAGCTTTCTTT.

The chain joins TRBV3-1 (or the pseudogene TRBV3-2) to TRBJ2-2; D call uncertain. The CDR3 spans 13 residues. V gave up 4 bases and J gave up 5 bases, with 8 bases separating them. Germline CDR1 reads LGHDT; CDR2 reads YNNKEL (reference sequence). For the CDR3, the DNA is TGTGCCAGCAGCCTCATTTTGACCGGGGAGCTGTTTTTT. It encodes CASSLILTGELFF.

The genes are TRBV6-1 and TRBJ2-3, with D possibly matching TRBD1 (5 bases). Deletions cut 3 bases from V and 0 bases from J, with 10 bases between. Germline V lookup: CDR1 MNHNS, CDR2 SASEGT. This CDR3 spans 15 amino acids. The CDR3 sequence is CASSDPDNSTDTQYF. The CDR3, as DNA: TGTGCCAGCAGTGACCCGGACAATAGCACAGATACGCAGTATTTT.

The chain is built from TRBV5-1 and TRBJ1-1, with TRBD1 identical over 8 bases. J lost 8 bases, V lost 0 bases, and 3 bases had no gene match. CDR3 length equals 13 residues. In germline, CDR1 is SGHRS, CDR2 YFSETQ. This CDR3 reads CASSLGRTGEAFF. Written as DNA, the CDR3 is TGCGCCAGCAGCTTGGGACGGACAGGGGAAGCTTTCTTT.

V gene TRBV7-6 combines with J gene TRBJ2-2, with D possibly being TRBD2 (6 bases). Germline loops: CDR1 SGHVS, CDR2 FNYEAQ. There are 17 residues in the CDR3. Trimming took off 0 bases at V and 6 bases at J, with 17 bases between the two ends. The chain's CDR3 is CASSLARGTSRAGELFF. CDR3 bases: TGTGCCAGCAGCTTAGCGCGGGGAACAAGTCGGGCCGGGGAGCTGTTTTTT. Variable domain in full (rest from reference TRBV7-6 and TRBJ2-2): GAGVSQSPRYKVTKRGQDVALRCDPISGHVSLYWYRQALGQGPEFLTYFNYEAQQDKSGLPNDRFSAERPEGSISTLTIQRTEQRDSAMYRCASSLARGTSRAGELFFGEGSRLTVL.

This clone was found once. This rearrangement joins TRBV5-5 to TRBJ2-7; 7 positions agree with TRBD1. The V segment lost 1 base and the J segment 7 bases; nucleotides outside the gene matches: 2. The CDR3 contains 12 residues. In germline, CDR1 is SGHKS, CDR2 YYEKEE (reference sequence). In DNA, the CDR3 is TGTGCCAGCAGCTTGTCCAGGGGGGAGCAGTACTTC. Its protein product is CASSLSRGEQYF.

The V gene is TRBV15, the J gene TRBJ2-7; D might be TRBD1 (5 bases). The CDR3 has 12 residues. V lost 4 bases, J lost 5 bases, and 9 bases lay in between. Germline lookup yields CDR1 LNHNV and CDR2 YYDKDF (reference sequence). The CDR3 spells CATSTGYHEQYF. For the CDR3, the DNA is TGTGCCACCAGCACAGGGTATCACGAGCAGTACTTC.